This TCR beta chain was profiled in a study of high-grade serous ovarian cancer treatment subgroups. Study information: Mean per sample: approximately 13,000 reads, around 7,100 unique TCR beta rearrangements.

The CDR3 sequence is 14 residues long. The V gene end was trimmed by 5 bases and the J gene end by 6 bases; junction bases not matched to a gene: 9. CDR1 is MNHNS and CDR2 is SASEGT in the germline V gene. The protocol was immunoSEQ multiplex PCR, while the TCRdb copy is restricted to in-frame clones and leaves out a portion. The sample has 5,000 or so clones; approximately 70% are singletons. Overall study results and limits: TCR relatedness rose with neoantigen level and trended with mutation load.

Tumor samples were taken before definitive surgery or chemotherapy. Details on this clone: The antigen is unknown.

The receptor comes from a human donor with high-grade serous ovarian cancer. The material sequenced was tumor tissue. The chain links TRBV6-1 to TRBJ1-2; 7 bases are a match to TRBD1. CDR3 coding DNA: TGTGCCAGCAGTCCCGACAGGGCCGGGGATGGCTACACCTTC. Its translation: CASSPDRAGDGYTF.